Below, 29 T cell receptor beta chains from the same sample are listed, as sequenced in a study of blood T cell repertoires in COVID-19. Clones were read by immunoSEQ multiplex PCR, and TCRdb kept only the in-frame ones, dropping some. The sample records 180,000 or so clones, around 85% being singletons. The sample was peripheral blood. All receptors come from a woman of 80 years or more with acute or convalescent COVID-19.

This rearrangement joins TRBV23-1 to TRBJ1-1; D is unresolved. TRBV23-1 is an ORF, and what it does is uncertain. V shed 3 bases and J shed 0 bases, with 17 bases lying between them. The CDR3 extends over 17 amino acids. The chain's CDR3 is CASSQGSCGPMNTEAFF. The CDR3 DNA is TGCGCCAGCAGTCAGGGCAGCTGCGGGCCAATGAACACTGAAGCTTTCTTT.

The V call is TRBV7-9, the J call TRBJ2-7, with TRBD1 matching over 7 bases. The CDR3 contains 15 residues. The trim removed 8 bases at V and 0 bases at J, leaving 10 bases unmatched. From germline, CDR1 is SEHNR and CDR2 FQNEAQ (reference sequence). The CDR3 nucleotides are TGTGCCAGCCAGCTACGGACAGGCAGCTCCTACGAGCAGTACTTC. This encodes CASQLRTGSSYEQYF.

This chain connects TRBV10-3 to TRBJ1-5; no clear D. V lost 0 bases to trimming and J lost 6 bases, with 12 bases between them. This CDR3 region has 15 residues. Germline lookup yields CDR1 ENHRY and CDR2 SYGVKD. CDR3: CAISESQGASQPQHF. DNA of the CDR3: TGTGCCATCAGTGAGTCACAAGGAGCTAGTCAGCCCCAGCATTTT.

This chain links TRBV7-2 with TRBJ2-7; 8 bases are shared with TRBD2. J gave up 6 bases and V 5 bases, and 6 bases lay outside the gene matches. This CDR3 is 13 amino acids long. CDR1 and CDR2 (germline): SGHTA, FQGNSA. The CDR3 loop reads CASSPGLVSEQYF. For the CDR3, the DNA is TGTGCCAGCAGCCCGGGACTAGTAAGCGAGCAGTACTTC.

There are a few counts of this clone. The CDR3 sequence: CASSFNRDTGELFF. The CDR3, as DNA: TGTGCCAGCAGCTTTAACAGAGACACCGGGGAGCTGTTTTTT. This chain links TRBV7-2 with TRBJ2-2, with D unclear. V was trimmed by 3 bases and J by 3 bases, leaving 8 bases between them. This CDR3 has 14 residues. Germline values: CDR1 SGHTA, CDR2 FQGNSA.

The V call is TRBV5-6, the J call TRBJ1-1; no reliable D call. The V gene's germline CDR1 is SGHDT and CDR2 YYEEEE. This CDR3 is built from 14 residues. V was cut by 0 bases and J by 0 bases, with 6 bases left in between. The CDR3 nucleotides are TGTGCCAGCAGCTTGGTGCAGGTGAACACTGAAGCTTTCTTT. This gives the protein CASSLVQVNTEAFF.

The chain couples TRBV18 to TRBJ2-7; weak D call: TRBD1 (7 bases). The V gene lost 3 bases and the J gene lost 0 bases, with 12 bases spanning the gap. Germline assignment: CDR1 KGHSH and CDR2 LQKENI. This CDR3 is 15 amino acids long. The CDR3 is CASSPAGQSSYEQYF. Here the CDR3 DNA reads TGTGCCAGCTCACCGGCGGGACAGAGCTCCTACGAGCAGTACTTC.

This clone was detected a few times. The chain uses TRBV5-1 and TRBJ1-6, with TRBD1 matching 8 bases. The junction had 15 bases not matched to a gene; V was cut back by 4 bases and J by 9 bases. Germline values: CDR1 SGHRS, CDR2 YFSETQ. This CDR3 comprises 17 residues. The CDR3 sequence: CASSQTPRGQASSPLHF. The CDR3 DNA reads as TGCGCCAGCAGCCAAACCCCACGGGGACAGGCTAGTTCACCCCTCCACTTT.

CDR3 sequence reads: CASSQDPQGQETQYF. The CDR3 nucleotides are TGCGCCAGCAGCCAAGATCCGCAGGGCCAAGAGACCCAGTACTTC. The J gene is TRBJ2-5, the V gene TRBV4-3; TRBD1 is a possible D gene (5 bases). V was cut by 0 bases and J by 1 base, with 9 bases left in between. Germline V gene data show CDR1 as LGHNA and CDR2 as YSLEER. The CDR3 loop spans 15 amino acids.

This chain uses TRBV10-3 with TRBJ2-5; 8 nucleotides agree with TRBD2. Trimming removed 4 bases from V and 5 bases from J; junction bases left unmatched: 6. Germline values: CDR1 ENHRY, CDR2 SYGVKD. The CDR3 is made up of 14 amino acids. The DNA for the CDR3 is TGTGCCATCAGTGTAGCGGGATTGGGGGAGACCCAGTACTTC. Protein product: CAISVAGLGETQYF.

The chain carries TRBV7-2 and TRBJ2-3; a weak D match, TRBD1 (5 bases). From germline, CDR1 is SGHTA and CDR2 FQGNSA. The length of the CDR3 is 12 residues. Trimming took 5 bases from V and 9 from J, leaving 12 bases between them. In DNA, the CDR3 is TGTGCCAGCAGCGCAGCAGGGAACACGCAGTATTTT. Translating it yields CASSAAGNTQYF.

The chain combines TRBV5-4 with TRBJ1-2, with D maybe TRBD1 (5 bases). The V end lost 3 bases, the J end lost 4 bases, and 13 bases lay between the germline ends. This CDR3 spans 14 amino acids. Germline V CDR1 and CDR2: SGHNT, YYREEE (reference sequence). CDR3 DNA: TGTGCCAGCAGCTACGGGGGGGAAGGCTATGGCTACACCTTC. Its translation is CASSYGGEGYGYTF.

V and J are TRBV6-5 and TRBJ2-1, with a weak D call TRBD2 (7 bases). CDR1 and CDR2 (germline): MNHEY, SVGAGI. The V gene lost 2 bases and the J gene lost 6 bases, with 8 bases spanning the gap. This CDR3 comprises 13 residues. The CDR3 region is CASSYAGANEQFF. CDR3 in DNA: TGTGCCAGCAGTTACGCGGGGGCCAATGAGCAGTTCTTC.

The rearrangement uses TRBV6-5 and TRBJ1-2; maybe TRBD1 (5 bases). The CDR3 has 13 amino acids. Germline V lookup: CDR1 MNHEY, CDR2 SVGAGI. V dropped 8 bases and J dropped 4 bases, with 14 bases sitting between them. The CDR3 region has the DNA TGTGCCAGCCGCAGGGAAAAAGGCTATGGCTACACCTTC. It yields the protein CASRREKGYGYTF.

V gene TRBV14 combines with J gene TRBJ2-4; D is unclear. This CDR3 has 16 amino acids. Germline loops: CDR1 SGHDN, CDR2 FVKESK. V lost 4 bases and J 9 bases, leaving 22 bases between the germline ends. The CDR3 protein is CASSLLGAAPRSIQYF. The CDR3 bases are TGTGCCAGCAGCCTTCTAGGCGCGGCCCCTCGGAGCATTCAGTACTTC. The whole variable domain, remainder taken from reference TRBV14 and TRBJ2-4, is EAGVTQFPSHSVIEKGQTVTLRCDPISGHDNLYWYRRVMGKEIKFLLHFVKESKQDESGMPNNRFLAERTGGTYSTLKVQPAELEDSGVYFCASSLLGAAPRSIQYFGAGTRLSVL.

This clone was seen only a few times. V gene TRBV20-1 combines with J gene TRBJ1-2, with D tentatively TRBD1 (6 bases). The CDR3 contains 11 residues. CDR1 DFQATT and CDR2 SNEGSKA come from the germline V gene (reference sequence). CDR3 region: CSRGGSGGYTF. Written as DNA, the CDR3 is TGCAGCAGGGGTGGGAGCGGTGGCTACACCTTC.

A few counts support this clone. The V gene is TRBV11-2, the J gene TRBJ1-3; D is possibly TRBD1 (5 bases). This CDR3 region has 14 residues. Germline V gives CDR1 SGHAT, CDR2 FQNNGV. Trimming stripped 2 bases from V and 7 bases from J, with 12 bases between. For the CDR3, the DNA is TGTGCCAGCAGCTTAACGGCAGGGAAGAACACCATATATTTT. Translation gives CASSLTAGKNTIYF.

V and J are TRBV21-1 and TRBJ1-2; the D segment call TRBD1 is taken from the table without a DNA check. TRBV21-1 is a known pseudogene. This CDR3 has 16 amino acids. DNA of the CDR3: TGTGCCAGCAGCAAAGTAAGTGAGGGACAGACCTATGGCTACACCTTC. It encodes CASSKVSEGQTYGYTF.

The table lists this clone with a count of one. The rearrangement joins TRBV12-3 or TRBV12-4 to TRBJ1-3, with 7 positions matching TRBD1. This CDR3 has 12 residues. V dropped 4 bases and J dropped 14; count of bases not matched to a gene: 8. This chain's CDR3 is CASSSGTVVLYF. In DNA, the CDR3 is TGTGCCAGCAGTTCGGGGACAGTGGTCTTATATTTT.

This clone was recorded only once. CDR3 sequence reads: CASRRGTGVTDTQYF. The CDR3 DNA follows: TGTGCCAGCAGGAGAGGGACAGGGGTCACAGATACGCAGTATTTT. This chain uses TRBV6-5 with TRBJ2-3; 10 bases match TRBD1. This CDR3 has 15 amino acids. Germline CDR1 MNHEY, CDR2 SVGAGI. V was pared by 6 bases and J by 2 bases, with 5 bases of the junction left unmatched.

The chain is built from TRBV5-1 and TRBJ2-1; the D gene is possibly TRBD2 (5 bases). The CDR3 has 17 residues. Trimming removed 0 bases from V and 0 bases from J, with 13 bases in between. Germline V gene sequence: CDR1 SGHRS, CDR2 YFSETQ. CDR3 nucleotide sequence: TGCGCCAGCAGCTTGGCCCCAACGGGGAACTCCTACAATGAGCAGTTCTTC. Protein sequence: CASSLAPTGNSYNEQFF.

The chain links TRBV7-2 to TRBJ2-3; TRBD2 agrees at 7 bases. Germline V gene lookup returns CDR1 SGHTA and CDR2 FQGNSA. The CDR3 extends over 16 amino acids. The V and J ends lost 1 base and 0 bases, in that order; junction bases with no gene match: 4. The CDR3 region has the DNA TGTGCCAGCAGCTTAGGACTAGCCACTAGCACAGATACGCAGTATTTT. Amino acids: CASSLGLATSTDTQYF. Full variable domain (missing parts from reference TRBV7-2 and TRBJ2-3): GAGVSQSPSNKVTEKGKDVELRCDPISGHTALYWYRQSLGQGLEFLIYFQGNSAPDKSGLPSDRFSAERTGGSVSTLTIQRTQQEDSAVYLCASSLGLATSTDTQYFGPGTRLTVL.

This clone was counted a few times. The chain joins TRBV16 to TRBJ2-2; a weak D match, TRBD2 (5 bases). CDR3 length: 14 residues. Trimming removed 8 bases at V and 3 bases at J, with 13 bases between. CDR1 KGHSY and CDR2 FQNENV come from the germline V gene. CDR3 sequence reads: CASARAGDTGELFF. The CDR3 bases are TGTGCCAGCGCCCGGGCCGGGGACACCGGGGAGCTGTTTTTT.

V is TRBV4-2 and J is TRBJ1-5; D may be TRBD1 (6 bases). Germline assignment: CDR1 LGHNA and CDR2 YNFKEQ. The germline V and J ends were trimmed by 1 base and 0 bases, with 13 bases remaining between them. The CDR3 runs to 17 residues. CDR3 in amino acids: CASSQVFAGDSNQPQHF. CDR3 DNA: TGTGCCAGCAGCCAAGTGTTCGCAGGGGATAGCAATCAGCCCCAGCATTTT.

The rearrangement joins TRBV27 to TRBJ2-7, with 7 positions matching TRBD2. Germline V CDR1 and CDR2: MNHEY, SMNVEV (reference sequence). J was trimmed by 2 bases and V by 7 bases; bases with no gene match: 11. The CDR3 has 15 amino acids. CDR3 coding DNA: TGTGCCAGCAACCTGGGGGGGAATAGGGCCTACGAGCAGTACTTC. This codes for CASNLGGNRAYEQYF.

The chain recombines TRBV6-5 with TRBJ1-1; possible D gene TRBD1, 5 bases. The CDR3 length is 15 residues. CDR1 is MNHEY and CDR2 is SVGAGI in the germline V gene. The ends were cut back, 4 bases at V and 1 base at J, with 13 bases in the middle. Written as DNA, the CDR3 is TGTGCCAGCAGTTCCATCTCCCAGGGGAACACTGAAGCTTTCTTT. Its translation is CASSSISQGNTEAFF.

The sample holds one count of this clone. In DNA, the CDR3 is TGTGCCAGCAGTTTATTTCCGGACAGTGGAACTGAAGCTTTCTTT. The encoded protein is CASSLFPDSGTEAFF. The gene calls are TRBV27 and TRBJ1-1; possible D gene TRBD1, 6 bases. Germline loops: CDR1 MNHEY, CDR2 SMNVEV (reference sequence). V lost 1 base and J lost 5, with 14 bases in between. CDR3 length: 15 residues.

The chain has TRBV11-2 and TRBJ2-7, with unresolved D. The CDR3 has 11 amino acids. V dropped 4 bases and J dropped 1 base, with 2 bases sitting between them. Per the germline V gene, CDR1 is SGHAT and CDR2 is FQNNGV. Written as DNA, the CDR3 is TGTGCCAGCAGCTCTTCCTACGAGCAGTACTTC. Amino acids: CASSSSYEQYF. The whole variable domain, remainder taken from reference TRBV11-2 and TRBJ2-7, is EAGVAQSPRYKIIEKRQSVAFWCNPISGHATLYWYQQILGQGPKLLIQFQNNGVVDDSQLPKDRFSAERLKGVDSTLKIQPAKLEDSAVYLCASSSSYEQYFGPGTRLTVT.

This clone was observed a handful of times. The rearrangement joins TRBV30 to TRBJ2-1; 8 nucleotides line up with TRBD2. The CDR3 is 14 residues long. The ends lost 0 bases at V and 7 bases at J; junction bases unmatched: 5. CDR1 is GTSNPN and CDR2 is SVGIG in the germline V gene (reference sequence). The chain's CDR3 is CAWSVGGRHNEQFF. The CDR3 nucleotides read TGTGCCTGGAGTGTGGGCGGGAGGCATAATGAGCAGTTCTTC.